This TCR beta chain was recorded in a study of graft-versus-host responses after intestinal transplantation. Study at large: Each of the recipients got a multivisceral, liver-intestinal, or isolated intestinal transplant. For two to four years after anti-thymocyte globulin induction, all recipients took tacrolimus and steroids. Study-level points and caveats: Within the allografts of patients who had graft-donor T cell macrochimerism, graft-versus-host to host-versus-graft clonal ratios were high.

Some clones are missing from TCRdb's copy, which holds only in-frame ones; the method was immunoSEQ multiplex PCR. The sample carries around 100,000 clones, roughly 87% recorded once. Comment on this clone: Its antigen remains unknown.

Losses at the gene ends were 8 bases for V and 9 bases for J; bases not matched to a gene: 14. Germline CDR1 MNHEY, CDR2 SMNVEV (reference sequence). There are 15 residues in the CDR3. The chain has TRBV27 and TRBJ2-1; 9 bases fit TRBD2. The clonotype comes from a human donor who was the organ donor for an intestinal transplant. Sample: unstimulated CD4+ T cells sorted from spleen or lymph node cells, taken before transplant. The CDR3 protein is CASLPVSGLAIEQFF. CDR3 in DNA: TGTGCCAGCCTACCAGTCTCGGGACTAGCTATTGAGCAGTTCTTC.